These 9 T cell receptor beta chains were sequenced from one sample in a study of brain T cells in children with intractable seizures. Profiled with immunoSEQ multiplex PCR; TCRdb holds only in-frame clones, not every one. The sample includes 110,000 or so clones, 94% of them seen just once. The sample was peripheral blood, taken at surgery. These receptors originate from a boy in the first two years of life with hemimegalencephaly and intractable seizures.

This chain links TRBV4-2 with TRBJ1-3; 11 bases map to TRBD1. The CDR3 has 17 residues. In germline, CDR1 is LGHNA, CDR2 YNFKEQ. The V segment lost 0 bases and the J segment 3 bases; nucleotides outside the gene matches: 4. CDR3 in DNA: TGTGCCAGCAGCCAAGACCCGGGACAGGGGGATGGAAACACCATATATTTT. This translates into CASSQDPGQGDGNTIYF.

The J gene is TRBJ2-7, the V gene TRBV29-1; 11 nucleotides line up with TRBD1. Germline V gene lookup returns CDR1 SQVTM and CDR2 ANQGSEA. After removal of 5 bases from V and 4 bases from J, the junction contained 4 bases not matched to a gene. The CDR3 sequence is 13 residues long. CDR3 in DNA: TGCAGCGTTCGGACAGGGGGCATTTACGAGCAGTACTTC. Translating gives CSVRTGGIYEQYF.

The CDR3 DNA sequence: TGTGCCAGCAGTTTAGAGAGGATTAGACGGACTGAAGCTTTCTTT. Amino acids: CASSLERIRRTEAFF. This chain connects TRBV28 to TRBJ1-1; D uncertain. V lost 2 bases and J lost 5, with 15 bases in between. Germline assignment: CDR1 MDHEN and CDR2 SYDVKM. The CDR3 extends over 15 amino acids.

This clone has a handful of counts. This chain links TRBV6-4 with TRBJ2-1, with 12 bases identical to TRBD1. The V gene's germline CDR1 is MRHNA and CDR2 SNTAGT. The CDR3 has 16 residues. With V trimmed by 4 bases and J by 8 bases, 9 bases remained unmatched. DNA of the CDR3: TGTGCCAGCAGTGCAGACTCCGGGACAGGGGGCGATGAGCAGTTCTTC. Encoded protein: CASSADSGTGGDEQFF.

In its sample, this clone was seen once. V gene TRBV10-2 combines with J gene TRBJ1-6, with 7 bases matching TRBD1. The germline V gene encodes CDR1 WSHSY and CDR2 SAAADI. Germline trimming cut 8 bases from V and 0 bases from J; bases unmatched to any gene: 1. The CDR3 sequence is 14 residues long. CDR3 region: CASRDSSYNSPLHF. Here the CDR3 DNA reads TGCGCCAGCCGGGACAGCTCCTATAATTCACCCCTCCACTTT.

The rearrangement uses TRBV25-1 and TRBJ2-7; no firm D call. There are 14 residues in the CDR3. Germline V gene data show CDR1 as MGHDK and CDR2 as SYGVNS. V was cut by 1 base and J by 2 bases, with 9 bases left in between. The CDR3, as DNA: TGTGCCAGCAGTGAATTGGTTACTCCCTACGAGCAGTACTTC. Translation gives CASSELVTPYEQYF.

The chain links TRBV12-3 or TRBV12-4 to TRBJ1-1, with 8 bases identical to TRBD1. The V segment lost 8 bases and the J segment 11 bases; nucleotides outside the gene matches: 7. This CDR3 comprises 11 residues. The CDR3 region has the DNA TGTGCCAGCTACGGACAGGGAGCGGCTTTCTTT. Its protein product is CASYGQGAAFF.

V is TRBV6-5 and J is TRBJ2-5; TRBD2 matches 8 bases. CDR1 and CDR2 (germline): MNHEY, SVGAGI. Trimming removed 6 bases from V and 3 bases from J; junction bases left unmatched: 6. The CDR3 length is 14 residues. CDR3 sequence: CASSPLAAKETQYF. CDR3 nucleotides: TGTGCCAGCAGCCCACTAGCGGCGAAAGAGACCCAGTACTTC.

The rearrangement joins TRBV5-1 to TRBJ2-1; maybe TRBD2 (5 bases). Germline assignment: CDR1 SGHRS and CDR2 YFSETQ. The length of the CDR3 is 19 residues. Trimming shortened V by 3 bases and J by 0 bases, and 22 bases separated the two germline ends. The chain's CDR3 is CASSSPTSSSRSSYNEQFF. The CDR3 DNA sequence: TGCGCCAGCAGCTCTCCTACCTCCTCTAGCAGGAGCTCCTACAATGAGCAGTTCTTC.